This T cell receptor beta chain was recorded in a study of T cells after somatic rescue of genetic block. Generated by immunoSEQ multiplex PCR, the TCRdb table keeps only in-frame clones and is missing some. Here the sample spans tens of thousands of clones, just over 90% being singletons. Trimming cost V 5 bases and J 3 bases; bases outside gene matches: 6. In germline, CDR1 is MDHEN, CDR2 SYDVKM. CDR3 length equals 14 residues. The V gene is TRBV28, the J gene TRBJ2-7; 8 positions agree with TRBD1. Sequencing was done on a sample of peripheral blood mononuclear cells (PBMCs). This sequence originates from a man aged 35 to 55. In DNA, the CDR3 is TGTGCCAGCAGTGGGACAGGCCTTGTCTACGAGCAGTACTTC. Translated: CASSGTGLVYEQYF.